This T cell receptor (beta chain) was sequenced for a study of blood T cell repertoires in COVID-19. In the original processing: Reference gene primer amplification in the assay estimated nucleated cell counts. Generated by immunoSEQ multiplex PCR, the TCRdb table keeps only in-frame clones and is missing some. V and J calls and clone size are copied from that table; D and trimming were computed from the DNA. The sample records roughly 250,000 clones, about 87% being singletons. Germline V gene sequence: CDR1 MDHEN, CDR2 SYDVKM. CDR3 length equals 17 residues. V shed 4 bases, J shed 4 bases, and the junction held 7 bases outside the gene matches.

The sequence was collected from a woman in her 50s with acute or convalescent COVID-19. The chain joins TRBV28 to TRBJ2-2; 12 bases fit TRBD1. Input material: peripheral blood. For the CDR3, the DNA is TGTGCCAGCAGTTCGCCCGGGACAGGGGGCAGCACCGGGGAGCTGTTTTTT. Protein: CASSSPGTGGSTGELFF.